The following is a T cell receptor beta chain sequence with its context. This CDR3 has 15 amino acids. J gave up 1 base and V 4 bases, and 4 bases lay outside the gene matches. Per germline, CDR1 SGHRS and CDR2 YFSETQ. Together with a sample-barcoded 5' primer, a J-beta primer mix was included in a second PCR lasting about 6 to 11 cycles. MiXCR, run by TCRdb on the 5' RACE reads, gives a single entry per CDR3 protein. This repertoire shows some 900,000 distinct CDR3 sequences, about 48% found once; its top ten account for 10% to 15%. These data belong to a study of blood T cells in healthy people across ages.

The chain has TRBV5-1 and TRBJ1-1; TRBD1 agrees at 10 bases. The TCR was taken from a man under 40 in good health. Sequences were obtained from blood. CDR3 sequence (DNA): TGCGCCAGCAGCGTAGGACAGGGGGAGAACACTGAAGCTTTCTTT. It specifies CASSVGQGENTEAFF. Full variable domain (rest looked up from reference TRBV5-1 and TRBJ1-1): KAGVTQTPRYLIKTRGQQVTLSCSPISGHRSVSWYQQTPGQGLQFLFEYFSETQRNKGNFPGRFSGRQFSNSRSEMNVSTLELGDSALYLCASSVGQGENTEAFFGQGTRLTVV.